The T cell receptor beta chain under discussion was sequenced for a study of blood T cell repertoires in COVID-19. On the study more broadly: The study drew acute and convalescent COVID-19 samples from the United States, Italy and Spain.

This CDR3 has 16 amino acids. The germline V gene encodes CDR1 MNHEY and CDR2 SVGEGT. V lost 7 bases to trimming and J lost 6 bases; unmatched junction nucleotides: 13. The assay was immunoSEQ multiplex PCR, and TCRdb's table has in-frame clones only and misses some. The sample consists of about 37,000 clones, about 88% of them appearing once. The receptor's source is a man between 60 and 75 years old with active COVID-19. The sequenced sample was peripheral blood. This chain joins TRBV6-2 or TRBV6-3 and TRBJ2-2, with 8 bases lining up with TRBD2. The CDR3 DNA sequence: TGTGCCAGCACCCCAACCGGGGGGGGCTCCCCCGGGGAGCTGTTTTTT. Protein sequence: CASTPTGGGSPGELFF.